Listed below are T cell receptor beta chains from one sample, sequenced in a study of blood T cell repertoires in COVID-19. Generated by immunoSEQ multiplex PCR, the TCRdb table keeps only in-frame clones and is missing some. The sample has some 260,000 clones, about 68% seen once. Sample: peripheral blood. The source of these receptors is a woman at least 80 years old with acute or convalescent COVID-19. The CDR3 runs from the conserved cysteine through the conserved F or W. D genes are given only for firm matches. Not every row has a clone size; where given, it reads once, few, many or a size class.

V gene: TRBV4-1; clone size: many; D gene: -; J gene: TRBJ1-1; CDR3 protein: CASSQVRQGNNRGEAFF; CDR3 DNA: TGCGCCAGCAGCCAAGTTAGGCAGGGGAACAATCGGGGTGAAGCTTTCTTT
V gene: TRBV19; clone size: -; D gene: -; J gene: TRBJ2-4; CDR3 protein: CASQSAGLAKNIQYF; CDR3 DNA: TGTGCCAGTCAGTCAGCCGGACTAGCCAAAAACATTCAGTACTTC
V gene: TRBV6-5; clone size: -; D gene: -; J gene: TRBJ1-6; CDR3 protein: CAGGNLEGSPLHF; CDR3 DNA: TGTGCCGGGGGGAACCTAGAGGGTTCACCCCTCCACTTT
V gene: TRBV6-5; clone size: -; D gene: TRBD1; J gene: TRBJ1-3; CDR3 protein: CASRPPGDRRNTIYF; CDR3 DNA: TGTGCCAGCAGACCCCCGGGGGACAGAAGAAACACCATATATTTT
V gene: TRBV2; clone size: -; D gene: TRBD2; J gene: TRBJ2-2; CDR3 protein: CASSVRGGGGELFF; CDR3 DNA: TGTGCCAGCAGTGTGCGGGGGGGAGGCGGGGAGCTGTTTTTT
V gene: TRBV18; clone size: -; D gene: -; J gene: TRBJ1-2; CDR3 protein: CASSPSSTGGYTF; CDR3 DNA: TGTGCCAGCTCACCCTCGTCTACGGGTGGCTACACCTTC
V gene: TRBV7-9; clone size: few; D gene: TRBD2; J gene: TRBJ2-3; CDR3 protein: CASSLSPGLAGGPLDTQYF; CDR3 DNA: TGTGCCAGCAGCTTAAGCCCGGGACTAGCGGGAGGGCCACTAGATACGCAGTATTTT
V gene: TRBV19; clone size: -; D gene: -; J gene: TRBJ2-2; CDR3 protein: CASSIGQPSTGELFF; CDR3 DNA: TGTGCCAGTAGTATAGGACAGCCGAGCACCGGGGAGCTGTTTTTT
V gene: TRBV7-9; clone size: -; D gene: -; J gene: TRBJ2-7; CDR3 protein: CASSLDGGPRDEQYF; CDR3 DNA: TGTGCCAGCAGCTTAGACGGGGGGCCGCGGGACGAGCAGTACTTC
V gene: TRBV19; clone size: -; D gene: -; J gene: TRBJ2-6; CDR3 protein: CASNEDTGANVLTF; CDR3 DNA: TGTGCCAGTAACGAGGACACTGGGGCCAACGTCCTGACTTTC
V gene: TRBV2; clone size: -; D gene: TRBD1; J gene: TRBJ2-2; CDR3 protein: CASRRDRADTGELFF; CDR3 DNA: TGTGCCAGCAGGAGGGACAGGGCAGACACCGGGGAGCTGTTTTTT
V gene: TRBV5-1; clone size: -; D gene: -; J gene: TRBJ1-2; CDR3 protein: CASSLAGSQGEGYTF; CDR3 DNA: TGCGCCAGCAGCTTGGCCGGGAGTCAGGGAGAAGGCTACACCTTC
V gene: TRBV30; clone size: -; D gene: TRBD2; J gene: TRBJ2-3; CDR3 protein: CACLVLAGETQYF; CDR3 DNA: TGTGCCTGCCTCGTACTAGCGGGAGAGACGCAGTATTTT
V gene: TRBV11-2; clone size: -; D gene: -; J gene: TRBJ2-3; CDR3 protein: CASSLAGTDTQYF; CDR3 DNA: TGTGCCAGCAGCTTAGCAGGTACAGATACGCAGTATTTT
V gene: TRBV2; clone size: -; D gene: TRBD2; J gene: TRBJ2-1; CDR3 protein: CASSEQGLVGGNEQFF; CDR3 DNA: TGTGCCAGCAGTGAACAGGGACTAGTGGGTGGCAATGAGCAGTTCTTC
V gene: TRBV28; clone size: -; D gene: -; J gene: TRBJ2-7; CDR3 protein: CASSTDMLYEQYF; CDR3 DNA: TGTGCCAGCAGTACCGACATGCTGTACGAGCAGTACTTC
V gene: TRBV19; clone size: once; D gene: -; J gene: TRBJ2-6; CDR3 protein: CASSTGVSGANVLTF; CDR3 DNA: TGTGCCAGTAGTACCGGAGTTAGCGGGGCCAACGTCCTGACTTTC
V gene: TRBV2; clone size: -; D gene: -; J gene: TRBJ1-1; CDR3 protein: CASTLDRLNTEAFF; CDR3 DNA: TGTGCCAGCACCTTAGACAGGTTGAACACTGAAGCTTTCTTT
V gene: TRBV19; clone size: -; D gene: TRBD1; J gene: TRBJ1-4; CDR3 protein: CATPDRLNEKLFF; CDR3 DNA: TGTGCCACCCCGGACAGGCTGAATGAAAAACTGTTTTTT
V gene: TRBV7-2; clone size: -; D gene: TRBD1; J gene: TRBJ1-1; CDR3 protein: CASSSLSRTGEAFF; CDR3 DNA: TGTGCCAGCAGCTCACTCTCTCGGACAGGGGAAGCTTTCTTT
V gene: TRBV11-2; clone size: few; D gene: TRBD2; J gene: TRBJ2-7; CDR3 protein: CASSLDLGGRTYEQYF; CDR3 DNA: TGTGCCAGCAGCTTAGATCTGGGGGGGAGAACCTACGAGCAGTACTTC
V gene: TRBV12-3/TRBV12-4; clone size: -; D gene: -; J gene: TRBJ1-2; CDR3 protein: CASSFHKNGYTF; CDR3 DNA: TGTGCCAGCAGTTTCCACAAGAATGGCTACACCTTC
V gene: TRBV18; clone size: -; D gene: -; J gene: TRBJ1-5; CDR3 protein: CASSPRAQGGRQPQHF; CDR3 DNA: TGTGCCAGCTCACCTAGGGCTCAGGGTGGACGTCAGCCCCAGCATTTT
V gene: TRBV3-1/TRBV3-2; clone size: -; D gene: TRBD2; J gene: TRBJ2-2; CDR3 protein: CASSKGTSGNTGELFF; CDR3 DNA: TGTGCCAGCAGCAAAGGGACTAGCGGAAACACCGGGGAGCTGTTTTTT
V gene: TRBV3-1/TRBV3-2; clone size: -; D gene: TRBD1; J gene: TRBJ2-3; CDR3 protein: CASIPNHRGYTDTQYF; CDR3 DNA: TGTGCCAGCATCCCAAACCACAGGGGTTATACAGATACGCAGTATTTT
V gene: TRBV5-4; clone size: few; D gene: TRBD1; J gene: TRBJ2-2; CDR3 protein: CASSTGQTNTGELFF; CDR3 DNA: TGTGCCAGCAGCACGGGACAGACAAACACCGGGGAGCTGTTTTTT
V gene: TRBV27; clone size: -; D gene: TRBD1; J gene: TRBJ1-2; CDR3 protein: CASSLHAGGTGTNYGYAF; CDR3 DNA: TGTGCCAGCAGTTTACACGCCGGCGGGACAGGCACTAACTATGGCTACGCCTTC
V gene: TRBV6-5; clone size: -; D gene: -; J gene: TRBJ2-3; CDR3 protein: CASSYSTRDWDTQYF; CDR3 DNA: TGTGCCAGCAGTTACTCGACCCGGGACTGGGATACGCAGTATTTT
V gene: TRBV19; clone size: few; D gene: TRBD1; J gene: TRBJ2-1; CDR3 protein: CASSYPRGQYNEQFF; CDR3 DNA: TGTGCCAGTAGCTACCCGAGGGGACAGTACAATGAGCAGTTCTTC
V gene: TRBV6-5; clone size: once; D gene: -; J gene: TRBJ1-2; CDR3 protein: CASSRDTPRGGYTF; CDR3 DNA: TGTGCCAGCTCCAGGGACACTCCTCGTGGTGGCTACACCTTC
V gene: TRBV13; clone size: once; D gene: -; J gene: TRBJ2-1; CDR3 protein: CASSQWRGGYNEQFF; CDR3 DNA: TGTGCCAGCAGCCAATGGAGGGGGGGATACAATGAGCAGTTCTTC
V gene: TRBV5-1; clone size: -; D gene: TRBD2; J gene: TRBJ2-7; CDR3 protein: CASSFGLAGDGYEQYF; CDR3 DNA: TGCGCCAGCAGCTTCGGACTAGCGGGGGACGGCTACGAGCAGTACTTC
V gene: TRBV30; clone size: -; D gene: -; J gene: TRBJ1-5; CDR3 protein: CAWSEAGMSNQPQHF; CDR3 DNA: TGTGCCTGGAGTGAAGCGGGGATGAGCAATCAGCCCCAGCATTTT
V gene: TRBV11-2; clone size: -; D gene: TRBD1; J gene: TRBJ1-6; CDR3 protein: CASSLAWDSGSPLHF; CDR3 DNA: TGTGCCAGCAGCTTAGCGTGGGACAGTGGATCACCCCTCCACTTT
V gene: TRBV10-1; clone size: -; D gene: -; J gene: TRBJ2-3; CDR3 protein: CASSDRYREGTDTQYF; CDR3 DNA: TGCGCCAGCAGTGACCGGTACAGGGAAGGCACAGATACGCAGTATTTT
V gene: TRBV5-6; clone size: -; D gene: TRBD1; J gene: TRBJ1-2; CDR3 protein: CASSGTGGYYGYTF; CDR3 DNA: TGTGCCAGCAGCGGGACAGGGGGTTACTATGGCTACACCTTC
V gene: TRBV20-1; clone size: -; D gene: -; J gene: TRBJ1-1; CDR3 protein: CSVRAHIEAFF; CDR3 DNA: TGCAGTGTCAGGGCTCACATTGAAGCTTTCTTT
V gene: TRBV7-3; clone size: few; D gene: -; J gene: TRBJ1-4; CDR3 protein: CASSSSANEKLFF; CDR3 DNA: TGTGCCAGCAGCTCCTCGGCTAATGAAAAACTGTTTTTT
V gene: TRBV7-3; clone size: once; D gene: -; J gene: TRBJ1-1; CDR3 protein: CASSSDRNTEAFF; CDR3 DNA: TGTGCCAGCAGTTCGGACAGGAACACTGAAGCTTTCTTT
V gene: TRBV19; clone size: few; D gene: TRBD1; J gene: TRBJ1-5; CDR3 protein: CASSIDRGDNQPQHF; CDR3 DNA: TGTGCCAGTAGTATTGACAGGGGGGACAATCAGCCCCAGCATTTT
V gene: TRBV4-1; clone size: once; D gene: TRBD2; J gene: TRBJ2-5; CDR3 protein: CASSQGGSGGYQETQYF; CDR3 DNA: TGCGCCAGCAGCCAAGGAGGGAGCGGGGGTTACCAAGAGACCCAGTACTTC
V gene: TRBV5-1; clone size: once; D gene: -; J gene: TRBJ1-3; CDR3 protein: CASSSTTVRSGNTIYF; CDR3 DNA: TGCGCCAGCAGCTCAACGACAGTCCGCTCTGGAAACACCATATATTTT
V gene: TRBV5-1; clone size: -; D gene: TRBD1; J gene: TRBJ2-5; CDR3 protein: CASSPETGEGTQYF; CDR3 DNA: TGCGCCAGCAGCCCTGAGACAGGGGAAGGGACCCAGTACTTC
V gene: TRBV7-2; clone size: many; D gene: -; J gene: TRBJ1-3; CDR3 protein: CASSLVSNSGNTIYF; CDR3 DNA: TGTGCCAGCAGCTTAGTTTCCAACTCTGGAAACACCATATATTTT
V gene: TRBV4-1; clone size: -; D gene: TRBD1; J gene: TRBJ1-1; CDR3 protein: CASSQGDSYGTEAFF; CDR3 DNA: TGCGCCAGCAGCCAAGGGGACAGTTATGGCACTGAAGCTTTCTTT
V gene: TRBV19; clone size: -; D gene: TRBD1; J gene: TRBJ1-5; CDR3 protein: CASSIGTGYQPQHF; CDR3 DNA: TGTGCCAGTAGTATAGGGACAGGCTATCAGCCCCAGCATTTT
V gene: TRBV6-5; clone size: -; D gene: -; J gene: TRBJ1-6; CDR3 protein: CASSYEGRGMGSPLHF; CDR3 DNA: TGTGCCAGCAGTTACGAGGGCCGGGGAATGGGTTCACCCCTCCACTTT
V gene: TRBV3-1/TRBV3-2; clone size: -; D gene: TRBD1; J gene: TRBJ2-7; CDR3 protein: CARQGYYEQYF; CDR3 DNA: TGTGCGAGACAGGGGTACTACGAGCAGTACTTC
V gene: TRBV6-5; clone size: once; D gene: -; J gene: TRBJ1-1; CDR3 protein: CASSYQGGVNTEAFF; CDR3 DNA: TGTGCCAGCAGTTATCAGGGAGGAGTAAACACTGAAGCTTTCTTT